These T cell receptor beta chains were read from a single sample in a study of Tregs in tolerant kidney transplant recipients. The data were produced by immunoSEQ multiplex PCR, yet TCRdb's version contains in-frame clones alone and is incomplete. This table holds 50,000 to 80,000 clones, 98% found once. Sample: Tregs from blood, taken before the transplant. The receptors derive from a human donor who received a combined kidney and bone marrow transplant. Each CDR3 is given with its conserved first and last residue. Each record gives: V gene, J gene, D gene, clone size, CDR3 protein, CDR3 DNA. D genes are given only for firm matches. A clone size is listed for some rows: how often the clone was seen (once, few, many), or a class if it is expanded.

>TRBV11-3|TRBJ2-1|TRBD1|NA
CASSLEGQGEQFF
TGTGCCAGCAGCTTAGAGGGACAGGGTGAGCAGTTCTTC
>TRBV4-2|TRBJ1-3|TRBD1|NA
CASSQDFRQGYTIYF
TGTGCCAGCAGCCAAGATTTCCGACAGGGCTACACCATATATTTT
>TRBV2|TRBJ2-7|TRBD2|NA
CASSEWASGSYEQYF
TGTGCCAGCAGTGAATGGGCTAGCGGCTCCTACGAGCAGTACTTC
>TRBV7-8|TRBJ2-3|TRBD1|NA
CAGGTGRTDTQYF
TGTGCCGGGGGGACAGGGCGCACAGATACGCAGTATTTT
>TRBV2|TRBJ1-5|TRBD1|NA
CASRGQGDNQPQHF
TGTGCCAGCAGGGGACAGGGAGACAATCAGCCCCAGCATTTT
>TRBV14|TRBJ2-5|TRBD2|NA
CASSQRGESEETQYF
TGTGCCAGCAGCCAACGGGGGGAATCGGAGGAGACCCAGTACTTC
>TRBV6-5|TRBJ2-5|TRBD2|NA
CASSLSGAKTQYF
TGTGCCAGCAGCCTCAGCGGGGCTAAGACCCAGTACTTC
>TRBV7-2|TRBJ1-5|TRBD1|NA
CASSSYRGKGSQPQHF
TGTGCCAGCAGCTCCTACAGGGGGAAAGGAAGTCAGCCCCAGCATTTT
>TRBV5-1|TRBJ1-4|NA|NA
CASSLFGTGDEKLFF
TGCGCCAGCAGCTTATTCGGGACGGGGGATGAAAAACTGTTTTTT
>TRBV4-1|TRBJ2-7|TRBD2|NA
CASSHAAGLVYEQYF
TGCGCCAGCAGCCACGCAGCGGGACTGGTATACGAGCAGTACTTC
>TRBV5-1|TRBJ1-4|TRBD1|NA
CASSFLGGGEKLFF
TGCGCCAGCAGCTTTTTAGGGGGCGGTGAAAAACTGTTTTTT
>TRBV11-2|TRBJ2-1|TRBD2|NA
CASSLMAGVYNEQFF
TGTGCCAGCAGCTTAATGGCGGGGGTCTACAATGAGCAGTTCTTC
>TRBV11-3|TRBJ1-2|TRBD1|NA
CASSFLGGLGYTF
TGTGCCAGCAGCTTTCTAGGGGGCCTTGGCTACACCTTC
>TRBV5-4|TRBJ2-6|NA|NA
CASSFGSGANVLTF
TGTGCCAGCAGCTTCGGGTCTGGGGCCAACGTCCTGACTTTC
>TRBV5-6|TRBJ2-2|TRBD1|NA
CASSQSTGGGWTGELFF
TGTGCCAGCAGCCAATCGACAGGGGGCGGGTGGACCGGGGAGCTGTTTTTT
>TRBV7-2|TRBJ2-7|NA|NA
CASSLRVSYEQYF
TGTGCCAGCAGCCTCAGGGTCTCCTACGAGCAGTACTTC
>TRBV4-3|TRBJ1-2|NA|NA
CASSQWRGAGYGYTF
TGCGCCAGCAGCCAATGGCGGGGGGCGGGCTATGGCTACACCTTC
>TRBV7-2|TRBJ2-1|TRBD2|NA
CASGPSGSPHNEQFF
TGTGCCAGCGGGCCTAGCGGGAGTCCCCACAATGAGCAGTTCTTC
>TRBV4-1|TRBJ1-2|TRBD1|NA
CASSQRDRGHGYTF
TGCGCCAGCAGCCAACGGGACAGGGGGCATGGCTACACCTTC
>TRBV6-1|TRBJ1-5|NA|NA
CASNTRSRDHQPQHF
TGTGCCAGCAATACGAGGTCCAGGGATCATCAGCCCCAGCATTTT
>TRBV6-5|TRBJ1-5|TRBD1|NA
CASSLQGDNQPQHF
TGTGCCAGCAGCCTACAGGGGGACAATCAGCCCCAGCATTTT
>TRBV30|TRBJ1-1|TRBD1|NA
CAWSITGATEAFF
TGTGCCTGGAGTATCACAGGGGCCACTGAAGCTTTCTTT
>TRBV11-3|TRBJ2-7|TRBD1|NA
CASRRDRGYEQYF
TGTGCCAGCAGAAGGGACAGGGGCTACGAGCAGTACTTC
>TRBV7-2|TRBJ2-2|NA|NA
CASSLEVRGTGELFF
TGTGCCAGCAGCTTAGAAGTAAGGGGCACCGGGGAGCTGTTTTTT
>TRBV9|TRBJ2-1|NA|NA
CASSVGGHDVSDEQFF
TGTGCCAGCAGCGTAGGGGGACACGACGTCTCTGATGAGCAGTTCTTC
>TRBV5-1|TRBJ1-4|TRBD1|NA
CASSPGQGNNEKLFF
TGCGCCAGCAGCCCGGGACAGGGGAATAATGAAAAACTGTTTTTT
>TRBV18|TRBJ1-2|TRBD1|NA
CASSRGTAYGYTF
TGTGCCAGCTCACGGGGGACAGCCTATGGCTACACCTTC
>TRBV15|TRBJ2-5|NA|NA
CATSRAWTGGPETQYF
TGTGCCACCAGCAGAGCTTGGACGGGGGGCCCAGAGACCCAGTACTTC
>TRBV10-3|TRBJ1-2|NA|NA
CAISEAGDYGYTF
TGTGCCATCAGTGAGGCAGGCGACTATGGCTACACCTTC
>TRBV27|TRBJ2-7|NA|NA
CASSSLQFGTYEQYF
TGTGCCAGCAGTTCTCTTCAGTTTGGCACCTACGAGCAGTACTTC
>TRBV11-2|TRBJ2-7|TRBD1|NA
CASTVGTGPYEQYF
TGTGCCAGCACCGTCGGGACAGGGCCCTACGAGCAGTACTTC
>TRBV11-3|TRBJ2-1|TRBD2|once
CASSLRLAGGNEQFF
TGTGCCAGCAGCTTACGGCTAGCGGGGGGTAATGAGCAGTTCTTC
>TRBV2|TRBJ1-4|TRBD1|NA
CASNFGTELEKLFF
TGTGCCAGCAATTTTGGGACAGAACTTGAAAAACTGTTTTTT
>TRBV30|TRBJ1-2|TRBD1|NA
CAWSPGQAWGGYTF
TGTGCCTGGAGTCCCGGACAGGCCTGGGGGGGCTACACCTTC
>TRBV5-1|TRBJ2-2|TRBD1|once
CASSSRTGANTGELFF
TGCGCCAGCAGCTCGCGGACAGGCGCGAACACCGGGGAGCTGTTTTTT
>TRBV5-4|TRBJ2-1|TRBD2|NA
CASSLGTRGAYNEQFF
TGTGCCAGCAGCTTGGGGACCCGGGGGGCCTACAATGAGCAGTTCTTC
>TRBV28|TRBJ1-2|NA|NA
CASKAGDGYTF
TGTGCCAGCAAAGCAGGGGATGGCTACACCTTC
>TRBV4-2|TRBJ2-7|NA|medium-sized
CASSQEGASGAPYEQYF
TGTGCCAGCAGCCAAGAGGGGGCTAGCGGAGCCCCGTACGAGCAGTACTTC
>TRBV30|TRBJ2-7|TRBD1|NA
CAWRVPGQGVYEQYF
TGTGCCTGGAGAGTACCGGGACAGGGGGTCTACGAGCAGTACTTC
>TRBV7-2|TRBJ2-7|TRBD2|NA
CASSLGVGGGPQGEQYF
TGTGCCAGCAGCTTAGGGGTCGGCGGGGGGCCTCAGGGCGAGCAGTACTTC